A single sample gave rise to the 21 T cell receptor beta chains below, sequenced in a study of blood T cell repertoires in COVID-19. Sequencing used immunoSEQ multiplex PCR; TCRdb keeps in-frame clones, though not all of them. This sample has 7,000 to 9,000 clones, with approximately 84% found just once. The material sequenced was peripheral blood. The source is a human donor in a cohort sampled during active COVID-19.

This clone was detected a few times. This rearrangement joins TRBV6-2 or TRBV6-3 to TRBJ2-7; 10 bases agree with TRBD2. CDR3 length equals 14 residues. The germline CDR1 and CDR2 sequences are MNHEY and SVGEGT. With V trimmed by 5 bases and J by 3 bases, 4 bases remained unmatched. CDR3 DNA: TGTGCCAGCAGTGAGCGGGGGGGCCGCTACGAGCAGTACTTC. Residues: CASSERGGRYEQYF.

The chain recombines TRBV27 with TRBJ2-1; the D is unclear. Deletions cut 3 bases from V and 0 bases from J, with 9 bases between. This CDR3 comprises 15 residues. Germline V gene sequence: CDR1 MNHEY, CDR2 SMNVEV (reference sequence). In DNA form, the CDR3 reads TGTGCCAGCAGTTTTAAAAGTAGCTCCTACAATGAGCAGTTCTTC. Translating gives CASSFKSSSYNEQFF.

V is TRBV27 and J is TRBJ2-5; 8 positions agree with TRBD2. Germline CDR1 reads MNHEY; CDR2 reads SMNVEV (reference sequence). After removal of 8 bases from V and 5 bases from J, the junction contained 13 bases not matched to a gene. The CDR3 covers 15 residues. The CDR3: CASCRRAGGAETQYF. CDR3 bases: TGTGCCAGCTGCCGGAGGGCGGGGGGCGCCGAGACCCAGTACTTC.

This rearrangement joins TRBV18 to TRBJ1-5, with D uncertain. With 2 bases removed from V and 1 base from J, the gap between germline ends came to 12 bases. Germline-derived CDR1 and CDR2 are KGHSH and LQKENI. The CDR3 is 16 amino acids. This CDR3 reads CASSPFGSISNQPQHF. CDR3 bases: TGTGCCAGCTCACCATTCGGGTCAATAAGCAATCAGCCCCAGCATTTT.

The CDR3 DNA sequence: TGTGCCATCAGTGGGGACAGAATCGGCTACACCTTC. Amino acid sequence: CAISGDRIGYTF. The chain combines TRBV10-3 with TRBJ1-2, with 7 bases fitting TRBD1. Germline V lookup: CDR1 ENHRY, CDR2 SYGVKD. The junction had 4 bases not matched to a gene; V was cut back by 4 bases and J by 8 bases. The CDR3 spans 12 residues.

The rearrangement links TRBV5-8 to TRBJ1-1, with unresolved D. In germline, CDR1 is SGHTS, CDR2 YDEGEE. Trimming left V 0 bases short and J 0 bases short, with 3 bases between. This CDR3 comprises 13 residues. CDR3 in DNA: TGTGCCAGCAGCTTGGCGGTGAACACTGAAGCTTTCTTT. Its protein product is CASSLAVNTEAFF.

This chain connects TRBV5-4 to TRBJ2-2; D remains ambiguous. This CDR3 has 13 residues. Germline CDR1 and CDR2: SGHNT and YYREEE (reference sequence). V was cut by 5 bases and J by 3 bases, with 8 bases left in between. The CDR3 sequence: CASSTYDTGELFF. The CDR3 DNA reads TGTGCCAGCAGTACTTACGACACCGGGGAGCTGTTTTTT.

The chain links TRBV9 to TRBJ2-1, with D unclear. Germline assignment: CDR1 SGDLS and CDR2 YYNGEE. V was trimmed by 4 bases and J by 9 bases, leaving 8 bases between them. CDR3 length: 11 amino acids. The CDR3 nucleotides read TGTGCCAGCAGCACTGATGGTGAGCAGTTCTTC. The encoded protein is CASSTDGEQFF. The variable domain in full, completed from reference TRBV9 and TRBJ2-1, reads DSGVTQTPKHLITATGQRVTLRCSPRSGDLSVYWYQQSLDQGLQFLIQYYNGEERAKGNILERFSAQQFPDLHSELNLSSLELGDSALYFCASSTDGEQFFGPGTRLTVL.

This clone was seen only a few times. The chain carries TRBV18 and TRBJ2-7, with a tentative D call TRBD1 (6 bases). V lost 5 bases to trimming and J lost 4 bases, with 12 bases between them. CDR1 KGHSH and CDR2 LQKENI come from the germline V gene. The CDR3 has 13 amino acids. CDR3 loop: CASSTGLGYEQYF. CDR3 in DNA: TGTGCCAGCTCAACAGGGCTAGGGTACGAGCAGTACTTC. The whole variable domain, filled in from reference TRBV18 and TRBJ2-7, reads NAGVMQNPRHLVRRRGQEARLRCSPMKGHSHVYWYRQLPEEGLKFMVYLQKENIIDESGMPKERFSAEFPKEGPSILRIQQVVRGDSAAYFCASSTGLGYEQYFGPGTRLTVT.

J is TRBJ2-6 and V is TRBV4-3; D unresolved. This CDR3 comprises 18 residues. V lost 3 bases, J lost 4 bases, and 19 bases lay in between. CDR1 and CDR2 from the germline V gene are LGHNA and YSLEER. CDR3 DNA sequence: TGCGCCAGCAGCCACGACCGTCCCGGAGTCGTCGGGGCCAACGTCCTGACTTTC. Amino acid sequence: CASSHDRPGVVGANVLTF.

The rearrangement joins TRBV5-1 to TRBJ2-7, with D perhaps TRBD2 (6 bases). The germline gives CDR1 SGHRS, CDR2 YFSETQ. V was pared by 0 bases and J by 2 bases, with 15 bases between. The CDR3 loop spans 16 amino acids. The CDR3 protein is CASSLEAAGLTYEQYV. Written as DNA, the CDR3 is TGCGCCAGCAGCTTGGAAGCGGCAGGACTAACCTACGAGCAGTACGTC.

This chain joins TRBV5-4 and TRBJ2-5, with TRBD2 identical over 11 bases. The J segment lost 4 bases and the V segment lost 4 bases, leaving 12 bases of the junction unmatched. From germline, CDR1 is SGHNT and CDR2 YYREEE (reference sequence). This CDR3 spans 17 amino acids. CDR3: CASSPVLAGGPGETQYF. Written as DNA, the CDR3 is TGTGCCAGCAGCCCAGTTTTAGCGGGAGGGCCCGGAGAGACCCAGTACTTC.

This clone was picked up a small number of times. The chain couples TRBV11-2 to TRBJ2-3; TRBD2 aligns across 8 bases. From germline, CDR1 is SGHAT and CDR2 FQNNGV. V lost 5 bases to trimming and J lost 1 base; unmatched junction nucleotides: 2. The CDR3 spans 14 residues. The chain's CDR3 is CASSIGGGTDTQYF. The CDR3 coding sequence is TGTGCCAGCAGCATCGGGGGGGGCACAGATACGCAGTATTTT.

The gene calls are TRBV14 and TRBJ1-6; the D is unclear. This CDR3 is 15 amino acids long. Germline V CDR1 and CDR2: SGHDN, FVKESK. V was pared by 0 bases and J by 7 bases, with 10 bases between. The CDR3 DNA is TGTGCCAGCAGCCAAGATCTGCGGTTCAATTCACCCCTCCACTTT. Protein product: CASSQDLRFNSPLHF. Combining the CDR3 with reference TRBV14 and TRBJ1-6 gives the whole variable domain EAGVTQFPSHSVIEKGQTVTLRCDPISGHDNLYWYRRVMGKEIKFLLHFVKESKQDESGMPNNRFLAERTGGTYSTLKVQPAELEDSGVYFCASSQDLRFNSPLHFGNGTRLTVT.

This chain's CDR3 is CSVVQGADSPLHF. The DNA for the CDR3 is TGCAGCGTTGTGCAGGGGGCTGATTCACCCCTCCACTTT. The chain joins TRBV29-1 to TRBJ1-6, with TRBD1 matching 8 bases. The CDR3 consists of 13 residues. V lost 4 bases, J lost 8 bases, and 4 bases stayed unmatched. Looked up from germline, CDR1 is SQVTM and CDR2 is ANQGSEA.

V usage is TRBV4-1 and J usage is TRBJ2-1; TRBD2 matches 9 bases. V trimming: 1 base; J trimming: 5 bases; junction bases outside the gene matches: 0. The CDR3 contains 14 residues. Germline CDR1 is MGHRA and CDR2 is YSYEKL. In nucleotides, the CDR3 is TGCGCCAGCAGCCAAGCTAGCGGGAACAATGAGCAGTTCTTC. It yields the protein CASSQASGNNEQFF.

This chain joins TRBV29-1 and TRBJ2-7, with TRBD1 matching 10 bases. Germline V gene sequence: CDR1 SQVTM, CDR2 ANQGSEA. The V segment lost 6 bases and the J segment 4 bases; nucleotides outside the gene matches: 6. The CDR3 has 13 amino acids. CDR3 sequence reads: CSVGRDRGYEQYF. Here the CDR3 DNA reads TGCAGCGTCGGCCGGGACAGGGGTTACGAGCAGTACTTC.

The genes are TRBV4-2 and TRBJ2-1; 15 bases fit TRBD2. Germline assignment: CDR1 LGHNA and CDR2 YNFKEQ. Trimming removed 1 base from V and 8 bases from J; junction bases left unmatched: 3. The CDR3 spans 16 residues. CDR3 sequence reads: CASSQGTSGGADEQFF. The CDR3 DNA sequence: TGTGCCAGCAGCCAAGGGACTAGCGGGGGGGCAGATGAGCAGTTCTTC.

The V gene is TRBV2, the J gene TRBJ1-6; D is uncertain. The CDR3 length is 14 residues. Per germline, CDR1 SNHLY and CDR2 FYNNEI. Trimming shortened V by 10 bases and J by 4 bases, and 14 bases separated the two germline ends. The CDR3 region is CAIRPSGYNSPLHF. The CDR3 DNA reads TGTGCCATCCGTCCGTCGGGTTATAATTCACCCCTCCACTTT.

J is TRBJ2-7 and V is TRBV10-1; TRBD1 matches 9 bases. Germline loops: CDR1 WNHNN, CDR2 SYGVQD (reference sequence). V shed 3 bases and J 5 bases; nucleotides not matched to a gene: 8. CDR3 length equals 15 residues. Here the CDR3 DNA reads TGCGCCAGCAGTGACCCCGGGACAGGGATAAACGAGCAGTACTTC. The encoded protein is CASSDPGTGINEQYF.

This clone has only one observation. The genes are TRBV12-5 and TRBJ1-4, with 7 nucleotides matching TRBD1. The CDR3 covers 16 residues. Germline CDR1 and CDR2: LGHNT and FRNRAP. Losses at the gene ends were 1 base for V and 5 bases for J; bases not matched to a gene: 7. The CDR3 region is CASGLGRGQLNEKLFF. The CDR3 region has the DNA TGTGCTAGTGGTTTGGGGAGGGGGCAGCTGAATGAAAAACTGTTTTTT.